These 19 T cell receptor beta chains share one sample of origin, sequenced in a study of blood T cell repertoires in COVID-19. Assay: immunoSEQ multiplex PCR; the TCRdb copy retains only in-frame clones and omits some. The sample records a few hundred thousand clones, about 89% being singletons. The specimen sequenced was PBMCs or T cells enriched from blood (not recorded which). Source of these receptors: a human donor in a cohort exposed to, infected with or recovered from COVID-19 (not recorded which). The donor label of this sample is uncertain.

The J gene is TRBJ1-5, the V gene TRBV4-1; tentatively, D is TRBD1 (6 bases). CDR1 is MGHRA, CDR2 YSYEKL, per germline. Trimming cost V 5 bases and J 7 bases, with 18 bases left between them. This CDR3 spans 15 amino acids. CDR3 in amino acids: CASSTYQGKGQPQHF. The CDR3 bases are TGCGCCAGCAGCACTTACCAGGGGAAGGGGCAGCCCCAGCATTTT.

V is TRBV7-9 and J is TRBJ1-5; tentatively, D is TRBD1 (6 bases). This CDR3 region has 17 residues. CDR1 and CDR2 from the germline V gene are SEHNR and FQNEAQ (reference sequence). V lost 5 bases and J lost 0, with 17 bases in between. DNA for the CDR3: TGTGCCAGCAGCCCTTCTCGGACAGCTAATAGCAATCAGCCCCAGCATTTT. Translating gives CASSPSRTANSNQPQHF.

This clone was counted a few times. The same CDR3 can be traced to other DNA sequences in this sample. The chain joins TRBV7-2 to TRBJ2-1, with 9 bases fitting TRBD2. Trimming took 4 bases from V and 5 from J; bases not matched to a gene: 6. This CDR3 has 15 amino acids. Germline loops: CDR1 SGHTA, CDR2 FQGNSA. The DNA of the CDR3 is TGTGCCAGCAGCTCCCGCGGGGGGGGCAACAATGAGCAGTTCTTC. As protein: CASSSRGGGNNEQFF.

The V call is TRBV25-1, the J call TRBJ2-3; 7 bases fit TRBD2. With V trimmed by 5 bases and J by 0 bases, 5 bases remained unmatched. Germline V gives CDR1 MGHDK, CDR2 SYGVNS. The CDR3 has 15 amino acids. DNA for the CDR3: TGTGCCAGCAGTACGGGGAGGGCCAGCACAGATACGCAGTATTTT. Its protein product is CASSTGRASTDTQYF.

The V and J genes are TRBV6-1 and TRBJ2-7, with D maybe TRBD1 (5 bases). The germline V gene has CDR1 MNHNS and CDR2 SASEGT. V lost 0 bases and J 3 bases, leaving 15 bases between the germline ends. The CDR3 sequence is 16 residues long. The CDR3 here is CASSEAGVRSGYEQYF. As DNA, the CDR3 is TGTGCCAGCAGTGAAGCAGGGGTTCGAAGTGGCTACGAGCAGTACTTC.

This chain links TRBV5-4 with TRBJ1-2; D is possibly TRBD1 (6 bases). Germline values: CDR1 SGHNT, CDR2 YYREEE (reference sequence). The CDR3 extends over 14 amino acids. Deletions cut 2 bases from V and 6 bases from J, with 14 bases between. CDR3 amino acids: CASSFQGRLDGYTF. As DNA, the CDR3 is TGTGCCAGCAGCTTTCAGGGGCGATTGGATGGCTACACCTTC.

The J gene is TRBJ2-5, the V gene TRBV7-2; D is perhaps TRBD1 (6 bases). The V gene lost 1 base and the J gene lost 3 bases, with 15 bases spanning the gap. Germline CDR1 and CDR2: SGHTA and FQGNSA. The CDR3 length is 16 residues. As DNA, the CDR3 is TGTGCCAGCAGCTTAGATAGGCCAGGGGCGGAAGAGACCCAGTACTTC. As protein: CASSLDRPGAEETQYF.

The chain links TRBV5-1 to TRBJ2-5; 12 bases agree with TRBD2. Germline V gene lookup returns CDR1 SGHRS and CDR2 YFSETQ. The CDR3 is 18 residues long. Trimming took 1 base from V and 5 from J; bases not matched to a gene: 12. The chain's CDR3 is CASSLRWSSGGAGETQYF. The CDR3 nucleotides read TGCGCCAGCAGCTTGCGTTGGTCTAGCGGGGGGGCCGGGGAGACCCAGTACTTC.

The chain combines TRBV19 with TRBJ1-4; 9 bases agree with TRBD1. The CDR3 is made up of 17 amino acids. Germline V gene lookup returns CDR1 LNHDA and CDR2 SQIVND (reference sequence). The trim removed 5 bases at V and 5 bases at J, leaving 12 bases unmatched. DNA for the CDR3: TGTGCCAGTAGTTCTCACAGGGGGCGCGGTACCAATGAAAAACTGTTTTTT. This encodes CASSSHRGRGTNEKLFF.

The V and J genes are TRBV28 and TRBJ1-3, with D uncertain. This CDR3 region has 12 residues. The germline V gene encodes CDR1 MDHEN and CDR2 SYDVKM. V lost 5 bases to trimming and J lost 3 bases, with 5 bases between them. CDR3 coding DNA: TGTGCCAGCAGTGCTAATGGAAACACCATATATTTT. Residues: CASSANGNTIYF. Drawing the rest from reference TRBV28 and TRBJ1-3, the complete variable domain is DVKVTQSSRYLVKRTGEKVFLECVQDMDHENMFWYRQDPGLGLRLIYFSYDVKMKEKGDIPEGYSVSREKKERFSLILESASTNQTSMYLCASSANGNTIYFGEGSWLTVV.

The chain links TRBV2 to TRBJ2-2; 11 positions match TRBD1. The V gene's germline CDR1 is SNHLY and CDR2 FYNNEI. The CDR3 is made up of 16 amino acids. J gave up 4 bases and V 2 bases, and 3 bases lay outside the gene matches. CDR3 coding DNA: TGTGCCAGCAGTGAAACCGGGACAGGGGGCACCGGGGAGCTGTTTTTT. Residues: CASSETGTGGTGELFF.

This clone occurred a few times. The chain links TRBV30 to TRBJ1-2; D unresolved. Germline lookup yields CDR1 GTSNPN and CDR2 SVGIG (reference sequence). V was shortened by 6 bases and J by 2 bases, with 19 bases between the two germline ends. This CDR3 has 15 amino acids. CDR3 in DNA: TGTGCCTGCCTCCCCAACAGTATTTTCAACTATGGCTACACCTTC. It translates to CACLPNSIFNYGYTF. The full variable domain, rest sourced from reference TRBV30 and TRBJ1-2, is SQTIHQWPATLVQPVGSPLSLECTVEGTSNPNLYWYRQAAGRGLQLLFYSVGIGQISSEVPQNLSASRPQDRQFILSSKKLLLSDSGFYLCACLPNSIFNYGYTFGSGTRLTVV.

The chain joins TRBV6-1 to TRBJ1-2; no clear D. Germline assignment: CDR1 MNHNS and CDR2 SASEGT. Trimming took 5 bases from V and 6 from J, leaving 13 bases between them. The CDR3 spans 13 residues. In DNA, the CDR3 is TGTGCCAGCAGTTCTCGGGGTCGGGATGGCTACACCTTC. Amino acids: CASSSRGRDGYTF.

The chain carries TRBV19 and TRBJ1-2, with D perhaps matching TRBD1 (6 bases). The V gene's germline CDR1 is LNHDA and CDR2 SQIVND (reference sequence). The CDR3 runs 11 residues. Between the trimmed V and J ends, which lost 10 bases and 4 bases, there was a span of 10 bases. DNA of the CDR3: TGTGCCACCTCGGACAGCTATGGCTACACCTTC. Amino acid sequence: CATSDSYGYTF.

The chain's CDR3 is CASRGSGPTGELFF. The CDR3 DNA follows: TGCGCCAGCAGAGGGAGCGGACCCACCGGGGAGCTGTTTTTT. The chain is built from TRBV5-1 and TRBJ2-2, with D perhaps matching TRBD2 (5 bases). Germline V CDR1 and CDR2: SGHRS, YFSETQ. The CDR3 runs to 14 residues. Trimming shortened V by 5 bases and J by 4 bases, and 12 bases separated the two germline ends.

CDR3 protein: CASSPSQVRTEAFF. The CDR3 DNA sequence: TGTGCCAGCTCACCAAGCCAGGTTAGGACTGAAGCTTTCTTT. This chain joins TRBV18 and TRBJ1-1, with D unclear. The CDR3 totals 14 residues. Per the germline V gene, CDR1 is KGHSH and CDR2 is LQKENI. The V and J ends lost 2 bases and 5 bases respectively, with 12 bases between them.

The chain links TRBV29-1 to TRBJ2-2; possible D gene TRBD2, 5 bases. The CDR3 extends over 16 amino acids. CDR1 is SQVTM, CDR2 ANQGSEA, per germline. V lost 4 bases, J lost 0 bases, and 15 bases lay in between. This CDR3 reads CSVVPGEPPNTGELFF. The DNA for the CDR3 is TGCAGCGTTGTTCCCGGGGAACCTCCGAACACCGGGGAGCTGTTTTTT.

The gene calls are TRBV7-9 and TRBJ2-7; 8 positions agree with TRBD2. Germline CDR1 reads SEHNR; CDR2 reads FQNEAQ (reference sequence). The CDR3 consists of 15 residues. The ends lost 6 bases at V and 6 bases at J; junction bases unmatched: 13. The CDR3 nucleotides read TGTGCCAGCAGACAAACTAGCGGAGCATGGACCGAGCAGTACTTC. Translating gives CASRQTSGAWTEQYF.

This rearrangement joins TRBV2 to TRBJ1-1, with a weak D call TRBD1 (5 bases). The CDR3 runs 14 residues. V lost 5 bases to trimming and J lost 0 bases, with 10 bases between them. CDR1 is SNHLY, CDR2 FYNNEI, per germline. The CDR3 sequence is CASSPAGVNTEAFF. In nucleotides, the CDR3 is TGTGCCAGCAGTCCCGCGGGGGTGAACACTGAAGCTTTCTTT.